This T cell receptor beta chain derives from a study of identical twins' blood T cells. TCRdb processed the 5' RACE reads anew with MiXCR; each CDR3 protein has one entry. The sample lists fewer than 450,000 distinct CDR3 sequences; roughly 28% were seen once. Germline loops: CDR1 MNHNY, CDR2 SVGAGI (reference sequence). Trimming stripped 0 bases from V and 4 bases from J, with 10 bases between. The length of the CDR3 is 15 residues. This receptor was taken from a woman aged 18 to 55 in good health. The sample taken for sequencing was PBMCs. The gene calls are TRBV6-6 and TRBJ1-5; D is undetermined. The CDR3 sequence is CASSYSQPINQPQHF. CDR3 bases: TGTGCCAGCAGTTACTCGCAACCGATAAATCAGCCCCAGCATTTT.